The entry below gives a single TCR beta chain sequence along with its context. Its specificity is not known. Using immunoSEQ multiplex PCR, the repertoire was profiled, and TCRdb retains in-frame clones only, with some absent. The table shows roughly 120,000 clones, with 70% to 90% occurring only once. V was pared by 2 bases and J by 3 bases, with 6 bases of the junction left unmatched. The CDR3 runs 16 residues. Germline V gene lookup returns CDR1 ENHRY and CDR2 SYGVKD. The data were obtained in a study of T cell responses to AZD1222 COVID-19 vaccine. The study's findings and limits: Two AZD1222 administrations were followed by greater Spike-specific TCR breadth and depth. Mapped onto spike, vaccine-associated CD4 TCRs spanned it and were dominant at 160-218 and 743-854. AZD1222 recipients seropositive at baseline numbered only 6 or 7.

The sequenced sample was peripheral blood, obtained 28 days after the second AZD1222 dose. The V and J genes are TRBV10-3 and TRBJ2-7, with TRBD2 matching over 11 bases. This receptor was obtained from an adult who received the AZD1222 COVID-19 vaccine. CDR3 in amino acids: CAISETLAGDLYEQYF. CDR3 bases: TGTGCCATCAGTGAGACACTAGCGGGGGACCTCTACGAGCAGTACTTC.